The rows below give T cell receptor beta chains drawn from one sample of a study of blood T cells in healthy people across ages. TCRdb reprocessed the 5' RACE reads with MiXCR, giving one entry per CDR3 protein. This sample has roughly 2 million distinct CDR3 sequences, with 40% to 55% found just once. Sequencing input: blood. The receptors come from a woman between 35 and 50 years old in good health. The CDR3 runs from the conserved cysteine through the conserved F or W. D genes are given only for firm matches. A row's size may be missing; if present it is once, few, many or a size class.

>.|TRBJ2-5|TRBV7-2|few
CASSSYTRETQYF
TGTGCCAGCAGCTCATACACGAGAGAGACCCAGTACTTC
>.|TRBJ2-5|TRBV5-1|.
CASSSRVRGGRETQYF
TGCGCCAGCAGCTCCCGGGTCAGGGGAGGACGAGAGACCCAGTACTTC
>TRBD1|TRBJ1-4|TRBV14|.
CASSQLRQGFNEKLFF
TGTGCCAGCAGCCAATTGAGACAGGGATTCAATGAAAAACTGTTTTTT
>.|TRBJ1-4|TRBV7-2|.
CASSLDWEKLFF
TGTGCCAGCAGCTTAGATTGGGAAAAACTGTTTTTT
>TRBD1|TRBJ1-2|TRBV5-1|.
CASSSHPGTGLFGYTF
TGCGCCAGCAGCTCCCACCCCGGGACAGGGCTTTTTGGCTACACCTTC
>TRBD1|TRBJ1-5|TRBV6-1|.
CASSGQGSRSNQPQHF
TGTGCCAGCAGTGGACAGGGTTCCCGTAGCAATCAGCCCCAGCATTTT
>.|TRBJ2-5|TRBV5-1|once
CASSLLGGFKETQYF
TGCGCCAGCAGCCTACTGGGGGGATTCAAAGAGACCCAGTACTTC
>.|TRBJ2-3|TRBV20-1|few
CSASMADADTQYF
TGCAGTGCTAGTATGGCCGATGCAGATACGCAGTATTTT
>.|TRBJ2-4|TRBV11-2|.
CASSLSRGRKQYF
TGTGCCAGCAGCTTATCGAGAGGGAGAAAACAGTACTTC
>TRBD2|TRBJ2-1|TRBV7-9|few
CASSQTKARPSGGYNEQFF
TGTGCCAGCAGCCAAACAAAGGCTCGGCCCAGCGGGGGCTACAATGAGCAGTTCTTC
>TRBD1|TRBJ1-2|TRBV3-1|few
CASSPGTGGSLVYGYTF
TGTGCCAGCAGCCCGGGGACAGGGGGTTCGTTAGTCTATGGCTACACCTTC
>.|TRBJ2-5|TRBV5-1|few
CASSDGAPLRETQYF
TGCGCCAGCAGCGACGGAGCACCCCTCAGGGAGACCCAGTACTTC
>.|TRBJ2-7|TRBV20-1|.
CSARKQVNAYEQYF
TGCAGTGCTAGGAAGCAGGTGAACGCCTACGAGCAGTACTTC
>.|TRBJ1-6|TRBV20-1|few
CSARPLSSYNSPLHF
TGCAGTGCTAGACCCCTAAGCTCCTATAATTCACCCCTCCACTTT
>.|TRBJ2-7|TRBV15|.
CATSRELGLAGYEQYF
TGTGCCACCAGCAGAGAATTAGGGCTAGCTGGGTACGAGCAGTACTTC
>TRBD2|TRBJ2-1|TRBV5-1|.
CASSFRTSLVNGQFF
TGCGCCAGCAGCTTCAGGACTAGTTTAGTTAATGGGCAGTTCTTC
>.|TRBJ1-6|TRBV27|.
CASSLLGRRNSPLHF
TGTGCCAGCAGTTTATTGGGACGGCGTAATTCACCCCTCCACTTT
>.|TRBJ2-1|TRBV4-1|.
CATNPEFGRRYNEQFF
TGCGCCACAAATCCCGAATTTGGACGGAGATACAATGAGCAGTTCTTC
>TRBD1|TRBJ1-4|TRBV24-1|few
CATSEPPGQGESGEKLFF
TGTGCCACCAGTGAACCCCCGGGACAGGGGGAGAGTGGTGAAAAACTGTTTTTT
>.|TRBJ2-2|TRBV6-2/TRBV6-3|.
CASSYPDRSNTGELFF
TGTGCCAGCAGTTACCCGGACAGATCGAACACCGGGGAGCTGTTTTTT
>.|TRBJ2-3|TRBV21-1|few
CASSKVGRGGTDTQYF
TGTGCCAGCAGCAAAGTAGGGCGGGGGGGCACAGATACGCAGTATTTT
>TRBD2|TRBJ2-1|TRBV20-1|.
CSARGVAGGYNEQFF
TGCAGTGCTAGAGGGGTAGCGGGGGGATACAATGAGCAGTTCTTC
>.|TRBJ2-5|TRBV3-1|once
CASSRRWTVPGEQYF
TGTGCCAGCAGCCGCCGGTGGACAGTCCCCGGGGAGCAGTACTTC
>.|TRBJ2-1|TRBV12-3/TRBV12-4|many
CASSSQGPEQFF
TGTGCCAGCAGTTCACAGGGCCCCGAGCAGTTCTTC
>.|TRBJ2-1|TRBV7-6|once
CASSLGPGTSSYNEQFF
TGTGCCAGCAGCTTAGGACCGGGCACAAGCTCATACAATGAGCAGTTCTTC
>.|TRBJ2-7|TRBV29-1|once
CSVTSGKKPYNEQYF
TGCAGCGTTACCTCGGGGAAGAAGCCCTACAATGAGCAGTACTTC
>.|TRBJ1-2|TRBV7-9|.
CASSPTRTSYGYGYTF
TGTGCCAGCAGCCCAACCCGGACAAGCTACGGCTATGGCTACACCTTC
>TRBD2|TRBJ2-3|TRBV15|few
CATSRELAGGGDTQYF
TGTGCCACCAGCAGAGAACTAGCGGGGGGAGGTGATACGCAGTATTTT
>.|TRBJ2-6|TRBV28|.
CASNSGLPSGANVLTF
TGTGCCAGCAATTCGGGACTGCCCTCTGGGGCCAACGTCCTGACTTTC
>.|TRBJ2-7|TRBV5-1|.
CASKVRPNYEQYF
TGCGCCAGCAAAGTCAGGCCAAACTACGAGCAGTACTTC
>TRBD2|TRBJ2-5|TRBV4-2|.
CASSSSRTSGGMETQYF
TGTGCCAGCAGCTCAAGCCGGACTAGCGGGGGGATGGAGACCCAGTACTTC
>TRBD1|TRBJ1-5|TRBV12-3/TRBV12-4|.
CASSLGTGSRNQPQHF
TGTGCCAGCAGTTTGGGGACAGGGAGTAGAAATCAGCCCCAGCATTTT
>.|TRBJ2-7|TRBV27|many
CASSLGLNYEQYF
TGTGCCAGCAGTTTGGGACTGAACTACGAGCAGTACTTC
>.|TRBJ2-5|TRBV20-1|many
CSAREFRGTSETQYF
TGCAGTGCTAGAGAATTCAGGGGAACGTCGGAGACCCAGTACTTC
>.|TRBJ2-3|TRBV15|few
CATSDFPSLTDTQYF
TGTGCCACCAGCGACTTCCCGTCCCTCACAGATACGCAGTATTTT
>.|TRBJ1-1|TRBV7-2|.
CASSLESRGNTEAFF
TGTGCCAGCAGCTTAGAGAGCCGTGGGAACACTGAAGCTTTCTTT
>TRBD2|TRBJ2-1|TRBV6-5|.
CASSYYRLAGEVNEQFF
TGTGCCAGCAGTTACTACAGACTAGCGGGGGAAGTCAATGAGCAGTTCTTC
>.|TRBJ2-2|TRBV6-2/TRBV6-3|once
CASTQGSYGELFF
TGTGCCAGCACACAGGGATCCTATGGGGAGCTGTTTTTT
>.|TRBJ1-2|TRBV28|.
CASSSRLLIYDYTF
TGTGCCAGCAGTAGCCGTCTTCTTATCTATGACTACACCTTC
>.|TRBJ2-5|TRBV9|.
CASSVDPGGGVEETQYF
TGTGCCAGCAGCGTAGACCCAGGCGGAGGAGTGGAAGAGACCCAGTACTTC
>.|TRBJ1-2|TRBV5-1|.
CASSLASRARGYTF
TGCGCCAGCAGCTTGGCGAGCAGGGCTCGTGGCTACACCTTC
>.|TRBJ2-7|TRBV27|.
CASSLVDARDEQYF
TGTGCCAGTAGTTTAGTAGACGCTCGGGACGAGCAGTACTTC
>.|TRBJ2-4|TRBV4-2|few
CASSTGTAKNIQYF
TGTGCCAGCAGCACTGGGACAGCCAAAAACATTCAGTACTTC
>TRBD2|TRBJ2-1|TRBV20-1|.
CSARGASGEVVYNEQFF
TGCAGTGCTAGAGGTGCTAGCGGGGAAGTCGTCTACAATGAGCAGTTCTTC
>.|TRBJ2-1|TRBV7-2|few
CASSLPVIDEQFF
TGTGCCAGCAGCTTGCCGGTTATAGATGAGCAGTTCTTC
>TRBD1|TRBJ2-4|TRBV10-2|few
CASEQPGQGAKNIQYF
TGCGCCAGCGAACAACCGGGACAGGGGGCCAAAAACATTCAGTACTTC
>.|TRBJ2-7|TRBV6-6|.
CASSYDQYEQYF
TGTGCCAGCAGTTACGATCAATACGAGCAGTACTTC
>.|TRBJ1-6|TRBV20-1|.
CSARDRPGSPLHF
TGCAGTGCTAGAGATCGGCCGGGATCACCCCTCCACTTT
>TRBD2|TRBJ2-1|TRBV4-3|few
CASSQNRVLAGGRANEQFF
TGCGCCAGCAGCCAGAATCGGGTACTAGCGGGGGGCCGAGCGAATGAGCAGTTCTTC
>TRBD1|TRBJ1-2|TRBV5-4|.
CASSLRGQYGGYTF
TGTGCCAGCAGCCTACGGGGACAGTACGGTGGCTACACCTTC
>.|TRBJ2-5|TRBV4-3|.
CASSQDIGTLAVSETQYF
TGCGCCAGCAGCCAAGATATAGGGACTCTAGCCGTGTCAGAGACCCAGTACTTC
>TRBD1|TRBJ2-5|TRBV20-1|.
CSASKTGGFETQYF
TGCAGTGCTAGCAAGACAGGGGGCTTTGAGACCCAGTACTTC